Each of the 10 T cell receptor beta chains below was sequenced from the same sample in a study of shared clonotypes between healthy human individuals (TCRdb year 2020). The library was prepared using the immunoSEQ multiplex PCR assay. TCRdb obtained this table from immuneACCESS and retained in-frame rearrangements with V and J assigned. These tables miss some clones; where compared with another copy, unresolved V genes account for less than half of the shortfall, and the remainder is unexplained. The sample table lists more than 2,000,000 clones, around nine tenths of them with a count of one. The ten largest clones take up 0.11% to 0.15% of the sample. Sequenced material: naive CD4+ T cells sorted from blood. The sample's cell subset or site label, in plain terms: CD45RA+ positively selected. The receptors were sampled from a man aged 18 to 35 in good health.

As regards this clone: Within the sample, other DNA sequences also encode this same CDR3. The rearrangement joins TRBV18 to TRBJ2-2; D call uncertain. In germline, CDR1 is KGHSH, CDR2 LQKENI. The CDR3 is 14 residues long. Trimming stripped 0 bases from V and 2 bases from J, with 4 bases between. CDR3 amino acids: CASSPPVNTGELFF. In nucleotides, the CDR3 is TGTGCCAGCTCACCACCGGTCAACACCGGGGAGCTGTTTTTT.

V gene TRBV19 combines with J gene TRBJ2-7, with 12 bases that match TRBD2. This CDR3 has 15 residues. V was clipped by 4 bases and J by 3 bases; unmatched bases: 4. The germline V gene has CDR1 LNHDA and CDR2 SQIVND (reference sequence). The CDR3 sequence: CASSTRLAGDYEQYF. The CDR3 DNA reads as TGTGCCAGTAGTACTAGACTAGCGGGGGACTACGAGCAGTACTTC.

The chain has TRBV6-5 and TRBJ2-7; 15 bases align to TRBD2. Germline V gives CDR1 MNHEY, CDR2 SVGAGI. The CDR3 extends over 16 amino acids. J gave up 4 bases and V 4 bases, and 5 bases lay outside the gene matches. The CDR3 DNA follows: TGTGCCAGCAGTTCCGGGACTAGCGGGAGGACTTACGAGCAGTACTTC. This sequence encodes CASSSGTSGRTYEQYF.

The chain links TRBV5-1 to TRBJ2-3; D unresolved. The CDR3 length is 14 residues. V lost 2 bases and J lost 4, with 11 bases in between. Germline CDR1 reads SGHRS; CDR2 reads YFSETQ. The CDR3 DNA reads as TGCGCCAGCAGCTTTTTGAACGGCGCAGATACGCAGTATTTT. Amino acids: CASSFLNGADTQYF.

V and J are TRBV6-5 and TRBJ1-1; the D gene is possibly TRBD1 (6 bases). The length of the CDR3 is 15 residues. The V end was cut by 5 bases, the J end by 6 bases, with 19 bases between. The germline CDR1 and CDR2 sequences are MNHEY and SVGAGI. CDR3 residues: CASSLTRRGGAEAFF. In nucleotides, the CDR3 is TGTGCCAGCAGTCTTACGAGAAGAGGGGGAGCTGAAGCTTTCTTT.

V usage is TRBV18 and J usage is TRBJ2-3; 8 bases match TRBD2. This CDR3 comprises 16 residues. Germline V gene sequence: CDR1 KGHSH, CDR2 LQKENI. Germline trimming cut 3 bases from V and 7 bases from J; bases unmatched to any gene: 12. As DNA, the CDR3 is TGTGCCAGCTCACCCCGAGAGGTAGCGGGGAGCAATACGCAGTATTTT. This translates into CASSPREVAGSNTQYF. Full variable domain (outside the CDR3, taken from reference TRBV18 and TRBJ2-3): NAGVMQNPRHLVRRRGQEARLRCSPMKGHSHVYWYRQLPEEGLKFMVYLQKENIIDESGMPKERFSAEFPKEGPSILRIQQVVRGDSAAYFCASSPREVAGSNTQYFGPGTRLTVL.

The chain is built from TRBV6-5 and TRBJ1-2, with 7 nucleotides matching TRBD1. V lost 5 bases, J lost 1 base, and 4 bases stayed unmatched. The CDR3 is made up of 14 amino acids. The V gene's germline CDR1 is MNHEY and CDR2 SVGAGI. This chain's CDR3 is CASSGRQGNYGYTF. In DNA, the CDR3 is TGTGCCAGCAGTGGGAGACAGGGTAACTATGGCTACACCTTC.

The V and J genes are TRBV9 and TRBJ2-1, with TRBD2 matching over 8 bases. CDR3 length: 19 amino acids. V dropped 4 bases and J dropped 5; count of bases not matched to a gene: 20. CDR1 SGDLS and CDR2 YYNGEE come from the germline V gene. The CDR3 DNA sequence: TGTGCCAGCAGCCCCCGAGGGGCGGGAGGTGCTCTCAAAAACAATGAGCAGTTCTTC. Protein sequence: CASSPRGAGGALKNNEQFF.

The V call is TRBV5-1, the J call TRBJ1-1, with 8 bases aligning to TRBD1. The CDR3 spans 14 residues. J was trimmed by 4 bases and V by 4 bases; bases with no gene match: 6. CDR1 is SGHRS, CDR2 YFSETQ, per germline. CDR3: CASSKGQGSTEAFF. CDR3 nucleotides: TGCGCCAGCAGCAAAGGACAGGGAAGCACTGAAGCTTTCTTT.

This chain uses TRBV7-9 with TRBJ1-6, with D unresolved. CDR1 is SEHNR, CDR2 FQNEAQ, per germline (reference sequence). CDR3 length: 12 amino acids. Trimming cost V 4 bases and J 9 bases, with 7 bases left between them. In nucleotides, the CDR3 is TGTGCCAGCAGCTCGGAAAGTTCACCCCTCCACTTT. The encoded protein is CASSSESSPLHF.